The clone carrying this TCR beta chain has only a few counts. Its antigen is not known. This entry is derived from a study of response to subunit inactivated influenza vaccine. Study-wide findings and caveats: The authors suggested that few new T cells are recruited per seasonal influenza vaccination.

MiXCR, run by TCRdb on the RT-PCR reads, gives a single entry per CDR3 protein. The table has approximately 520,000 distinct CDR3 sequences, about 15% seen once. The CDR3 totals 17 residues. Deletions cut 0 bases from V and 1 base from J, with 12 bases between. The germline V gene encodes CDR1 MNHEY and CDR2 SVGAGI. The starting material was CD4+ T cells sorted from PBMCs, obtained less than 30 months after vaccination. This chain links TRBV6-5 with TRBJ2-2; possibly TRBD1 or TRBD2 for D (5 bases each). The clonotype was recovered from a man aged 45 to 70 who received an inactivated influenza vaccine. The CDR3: CASSYSWGAGNTGELFF. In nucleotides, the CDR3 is TGTGCCAGCAGTTACTCTTGGGGCGCGGGGAACACCGGGGAGCTGTTTTTT.